A single sample is the source of the 13 T cell receptor beta chains below, sequenced in a study of cytotoxic CD8 clonotypes in ibrutinib-treated CLL. The assay was immunoSEQ multiplex PCR, and TCRdb's table has in-frame clones only and misses some. Of about 60,000 clones in the sample, roughly 54% are singletons; the top ten hold 20% to 30%. Sample: PBMCs, taken at disease progression, from a patient treated with ibrutinib. These receptors were obtained from a human donor with chronic lymphocytic leukemia.

V and J are TRBV11-3 and TRBJ1-1; perhaps TRBD1 as D (6 bases). V was cut by 5 bases and J by 7 bases, with 20 bases left in between. The CDR3 spans 15 residues. Per germline, CDR1 SGHNT and CDR2 YENEEA. The CDR3 DNA follows: TGTGCCAGCAGCATCGAACAGGGCGGCTTTGGTGAAGCTTTCTTT. As protein: CASSIEQGGFGEAFF.

This chain uses TRBV5-1 with TRBJ2-5; 9 positions match TRBD2. Trimming removed 5 bases from V and 5 bases from J; junction bases left unmatched: 19. The CDR3 loop spans 18 amino acids. Germline-derived CDR1 and CDR2 are SGHRS and YFSETQ. The CDR3 loop reads CASRNSGTSPTGRETQYF. The CDR3 region has the DNA TGCGCCAGCAGAAATTCCGGGACTAGCCCTACTGGGAGGGAGACCCAGTACTTC.

The chain employs TRBV9 and TRBJ1-1; D is possibly TRBD1 (5 bases). The germline V gene encodes CDR1 SGDLS and CDR2 YYNGEE. The ends were cut back, 0 bases at V and 1 base at J, with 13 bases in the middle. The CDR3 length is 16 residues. CDR3 in amino acids: CASSVEAGLKNTEAFF. DNA for the CDR3: TGTGCCAGCAGCGTAGAAGCGGGACTTAAGAACACTGAAGCTTTCTTT.

This clone was found a few times. This sequence joins TRBV10-3 and TRBJ2-3; D not resolved. Trimming left V 2 bases short and J 1 base short, with 4 bases between. Germline V gene data show CDR1 as ENHRY and CDR2 as SYGVKD. The CDR3 sequence is 13 residues long. The CDR3 spells CAISEAGTDTQYF. The CDR3 DNA reads as TGTGCCATCAGTGAGGCGGGCACAGATACGCAGTATTTT.

This clone was counted a few times. The J gene is TRBJ2-7, the V gene TRBV27; unclear D gene. Germline V gene data show CDR1 as MNHEY and CDR2 as SMNVEV (reference sequence). Trimming cost V 3 bases and J 3 bases, with 12 bases left between them. The CDR3 is made up of 14 amino acids. The CDR3 DNA reads TGTGCCAGCAGTTTGAGTCCAACTTACTACGAGCAGTACTTC. The encoded protein is CASSLSPTYYEQYF.

The rearrangement uses TRBV19 and TRBJ1-2; D call uncertain. The V and J ends lost 5 bases and 2 bases respectively, with 9 bases between them. Per germline, CDR1 LNHDA and CDR2 SQIVND (reference sequence). The CDR3 runs to 13 residues. The CDR3 nucleotides read TGTGCCAGTAGTGAACAAGCAAACTATGGCTACACCTTC. Translation: CASSEQANYGYTF.

This chain links TRBV28 with TRBJ1-5; maybe TRBD1 (5 bases). Germline V CDR1 and CDR2: MDHEN, SYDVKM. The CDR3 runs 13 residues. Trimming stripped 9 bases from V and 7 bases from J, with 16 bases between. For the CDR3, the DNA is TGTGCCAGTAGGAACGGGGGGTACCAGCCCCAGCATTTT. It specifies CASRNGGYQPQHF.

The chain combines TRBV28 with TRBJ2-5; D gene uncertain. Germline V gives CDR1 MDHEN, CDR2 SYDVKM. The V gene lost 3 bases and the J gene lost 5 bases, with 7 bases spanning the gap. The CDR3 is made up of 12 amino acids. The chain's CDR3 is CASSLLGETQYF. The CDR3 coding sequence is TGTGCCAGCAGTTTGTTAGGGGAGACCCAGTACTTC.

As for this clone: Just one base apart from a much larger clone, this may be a read error. The chain is built from TRBV6-1 and TRBJ2-2; 7 bases map to TRBD1. CDR3 length equals 14 residues. V lost 11 bases, J lost 7 bases, and 13 bases stayed unmatched. CDR1 is MNHNS and CDR2 is SASEGT in the germline V gene. Here the CDR3 DNA reads TGTGCCGTACTCACTAGGGGGCAGGGCGGGGAGCTGTTTTTT. Translating gives CAVLTRGQGGELFF.

The rearrangement links TRBV2 to TRBJ2-6; possibly TRBD1 for D (6 bases). V gave up 5 bases and J gave up 0 bases, with 8 bases separating them. The CDR3 spans 15 residues. Germline loops: CDR1 SNHLY, CDR2 FYNNEI. CDR3 bases: TGTGCCAGCAGTAGACAGGTCTCTGGGGCCAACGTCCTGACTTTC. Translation gives CASSRQVSGANVLTF.

The J gene is TRBJ1-1, the V gene TRBV18; TRBD1 matches 9 bases. Germline CDR1 reads KGHSH; CDR2 reads LQKENI. The CDR3 spans 14 residues. J was trimmed by 4 bases and V by 3 bases; bases with no gene match: 3. CDR3 nucleotide sequence: TGTGCCAGCTCACCCGGACAGGGGACCACTGAAGCTTTCTTT. Translating gives CASSPGQGTTEAFF.

V and J are TRBV7-9 and TRBJ2-1; perhaps D is TRBD1 or TRBD2 (6 bases each). This CDR3 spans 14 amino acids. Germline-derived CDR1 and CDR2 are SEHNR and FQNEAQ (reference sequence). Trimming pared 1 base from V and 7 bases from J, leaving 11 bases between. The CDR3 sequence is CASSLEGGWNEQFF. For the CDR3, the DNA is TGTGCCAGCAGCTTAGAGGGGGGATGGAATGAGCAGTTCTTC.

This chain links TRBV7-8 with TRBJ2-3; no firm D call. CDR1 is SGHVS and CDR2 is FQNEAQ in the germline V gene. The CDR3 sequence is 15 residues long. Trimming removed 1 base from V and 8 bases from J, with 16 bases in between. The CDR3 bases are TGTGCCAGCAGCTTAGAAGGGCAGGTTGACGGTACGCAGTATTTT. The encoded protein is CASSLEGQVDGTQYF.